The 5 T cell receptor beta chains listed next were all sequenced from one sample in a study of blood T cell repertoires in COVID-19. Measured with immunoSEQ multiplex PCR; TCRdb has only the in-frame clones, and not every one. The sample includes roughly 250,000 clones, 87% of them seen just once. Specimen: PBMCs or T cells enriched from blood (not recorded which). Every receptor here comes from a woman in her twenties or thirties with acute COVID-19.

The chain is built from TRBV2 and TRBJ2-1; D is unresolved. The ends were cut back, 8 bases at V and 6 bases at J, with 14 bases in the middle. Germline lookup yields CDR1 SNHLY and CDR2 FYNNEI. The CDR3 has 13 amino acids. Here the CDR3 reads CASAGTGGNEQFF. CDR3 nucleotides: TGTGCCAGCGCCGGTACCGGTGGCAATGAGCAGTTCTTC.

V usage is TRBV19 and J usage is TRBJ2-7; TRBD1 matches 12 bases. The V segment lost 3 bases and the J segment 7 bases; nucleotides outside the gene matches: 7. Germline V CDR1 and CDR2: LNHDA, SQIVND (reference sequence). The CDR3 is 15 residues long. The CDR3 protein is CASSIGGQGAWEQYF. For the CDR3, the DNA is TGTGCCAGTAGTATCGGGGGACAGGGGGCTTGGGAGCAGTACTTC.

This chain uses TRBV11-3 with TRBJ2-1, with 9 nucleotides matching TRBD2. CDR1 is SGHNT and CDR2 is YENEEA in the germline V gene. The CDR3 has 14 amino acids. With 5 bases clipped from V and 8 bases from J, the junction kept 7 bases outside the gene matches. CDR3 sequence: CASSPTAGGDEQFF. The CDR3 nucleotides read TGTGCCAGCAGCCCGACGGCGGGGGGGGATGAGCAGTTCTTC.

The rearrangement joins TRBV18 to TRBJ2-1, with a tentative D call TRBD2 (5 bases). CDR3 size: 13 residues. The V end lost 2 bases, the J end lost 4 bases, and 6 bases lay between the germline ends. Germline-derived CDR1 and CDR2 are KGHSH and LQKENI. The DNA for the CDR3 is TGTGCCAGCTCACCAGGGAGATACAATGAGCAGTTCTTC. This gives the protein CASSPGRYNEQFF.

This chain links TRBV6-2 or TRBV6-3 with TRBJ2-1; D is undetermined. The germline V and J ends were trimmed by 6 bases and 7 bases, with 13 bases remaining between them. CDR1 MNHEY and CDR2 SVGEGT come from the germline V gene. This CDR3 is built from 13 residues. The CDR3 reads CASSPRSFNEQFF. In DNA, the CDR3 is TGTGCCAGCAGCCCCCGTAGCTTTAATGAGCAGTTCTTC.